This entry lists 20 T cell receptor beta chains sequenced from one sample in a study of T cells after yellow fever vaccination. TCRdb re-derived calls from the 5' RACE reads in MiXCR, one entry per CDR3 protein. The sample records some 600,000 distinct CDR3 sequences, approximately 16% being singletons. The sequencing used PBMCs, collected roughly 5 days after the first yellow fever vaccination. These receptors were taken from a man between 18 and 35 years old who received the YFV17D yellow fever vaccine.

This clonotype was picked up a small number of times. The chain recombines TRBV11-2 with TRBJ1-1; no clear D gene. Trimming removed 2 bases at V and 4 bases at J, with 8 bases between. The germline gives CDR1 SGHAT, CDR2 FQNNGV. The CDR3 runs 13 residues. This CDR3 is CASSLLARTEAFF. The CDR3 bases are TGTGCCAGCAGCTTACTCGCGCGCACTGAAGCTTTCTTT.

The gene calls are TRBV24-1 and TRBJ2-7, with 7 bases identical to TRBD1. The CDR3 spans 12 residues. V lost 4 bases and J lost 6; bases outside the gene matches: 2. Germline V gene sequence: CDR1 KGHDR, CDR2 SFDVKD. This chain's CDR3 is CATSETGVEQYF. In DNA, the CDR3 is TGTGCCACCAGTGAAACAGGGGTCGAGCAGTACTTC.

This chain connects TRBV5-1 to TRBJ2-3, with 11 bases that match TRBD2. This CDR3 is 15 amino acids long. The V gene end was trimmed by 4 bases and the J gene end by 5 bases; junction bases not matched to a gene: 6. CDR1 SGHRS and CDR2 YFSETQ come from the germline V gene. CDR3 coding DNA: TGCGCCAGCAGCCTCCTAGCGGGGGGTCAAGATACGCAGTATTTT. Protein product: CASSLLAGGQDTQYF. The complete variable domain, with remaining parts taken from reference TRBV5-1 and TRBJ2-3, reads KAGVTQTPRYLIKTRGQQVTLSCSPISGHRSVSWYQQTPGQGLQFLFEYFSETQRNKGNFPGRFSGRQFSNSRSEMNVSTLELGDSALYLCASSLLAGGQDTQYFGPGTRLTVL.

This clonotype was counted only a few times. The genes are TRBV27 and TRBJ2-2; 9 bases match TRBD2. The germline CDR1 and CDR2 sequences are MNHEY and SMNVEV (reference sequence). Unmatched junction bases numbered 21, after V lost 0 bases and J lost 4 bases. This CDR3 is built from 22 residues. The CDR3 DNA reads as TGTGCCAGCAGTTTATCGTTTGTCGGTAGAAGGGCGGGGGGGCCTGGCACCGGGGAGCTGTTTTTT. It codes for CASSLSFVGRRAGGPGTGELFF.

The CDR3 DNA sequence: TGTGCCAGCAGCCAAGAACGGGGCTCGGATACGCAGTATTTT. Translated: CASSQERGSDTQYF. The chain has TRBV4-2 and TRBJ2-3, with D possibly called TRBD1 or TRBD2 (5 bases each). V was pared by 0 bases and J by 6 bases, with 10 bases between. CDR3 size: 14 residues. Germline CDR1 reads LGHNA; CDR2 reads YNFKEQ.

The rearrangement uses TRBV3-1 and TRBJ2-1; D is undetermined. Trimming stripped 4 bases from V and 10 bases from J, with 14 bases between. Germline V gene lookup returns CDR1 LGHDT and CDR2 YNNKEL (reference sequence). The length of the CDR3 is 13 residues. The CDR3 nucleotides read TGTGCCAGCAGCCGATCCCCGGGTAAGGAGCAGTTCTTC. This codes for CASSRSPGKEQFF.

The sample holds a few counts of this clonotype. The chain carries TRBV5-1 and TRBJ2-5; D possibly corresponds to TRBD1 (5 bases). CDR3 length equals 15 residues. Germline V gives CDR1 SGHRS, CDR2 YFSETQ. V dropped 2 bases and J dropped 2 bases, with 13 bases sitting between them. The CDR3 coding sequence is TGCGCCAGCAGCTTCGGTGGGGCGCTGCAAGAGACCCAGTACTTC. Protein: CASSFGGALQETQYF.

This clonotype was detected only a few times. V gene TRBV5-1 combines with J gene TRBJ1-6, with 7 bases matching TRBD1. Trimming took 5 bases from V and 9 from J; bases not matched to a gene: 11. This CDR3 region has 15 residues. Germline assignment: CDR1 SGHRS and CDR2 YFSETQ. The CDR3 region is CASRPLQGQGSPLHF. Here the CDR3 DNA reads TGCGCCAGCAGGCCTTTACAGGGGCAGGGTTCACCCCTCCACTTT.

This clonotype came up a few times. V gene TRBV4-1 combines with J gene TRBJ1-1, with unresolved D. Trimming pared 1 base from V and 11 bases from J, leaving 11 bases between. CDR3 length: 12 residues. Germline-derived CDR1 and CDR2 are MGHRA and YSYEKL. CDR3 amino acids: CASSQVAQGAFF. The CDR3 DNA sequence: TGCGCCAGCAGCCAAGTAGCCCAAGGGGCTTTCTTT.

The chain carries TRBV6-1 and TRBJ2-1; 9 bases align to TRBD1. The germline V gene has CDR1 MNHNS and CDR2 SASEGT. CDR3 size: 14 residues. After removal of 6 bases from V and 3 bases from J, the junction contained 3 bases not matched to a gene. The chain's CDR3 is CASSRQGGYNEQFF. The DNA of the CDR3 is TGTGCCAGCAGCAGACAGGGGGGCTACAATGAGCAGTTCTTC.

This clonotype has a handful of counts. The chain joins TRBV5-1 to TRBJ1-1; 7 bases line up with TRBD1. Germline CDR1 and CDR2: SGHRS and YFSETQ. The CDR3 covers 15 residues. Trimming at V came to 7 bases and at J to 1 base, leaving 10 bases not matched to a gene. CDR3 amino acids: CASADLRTGNTEAFF. DNA for the CDR3: TGCGCCAGCGCGGATCTTAGGACAGGGAACACTGAAGCTTTCTTT. The variable domain in full, completed from reference TRBV5-1 and TRBJ1-1, reads KAGVTQTPRYLIKTRGQQVTLSCSPISGHRSVSWYQQTPGQGLQFLFEYFSETQRNKGNFPGRFSGRQFSNSRSEMNVSTLELGDSALYLCASADLRTGNTEAFFGQGTRLTVV.

This clonotype was detected a few times. V usage is TRBV19 and J usage is TRBJ1-2; no firm D call. From germline, CDR1 is LNHDA and CDR2 SQIVND (reference sequence). The germline V and J ends were trimmed by 9 bases and 1 base, with 18 bases remaining between them. The CDR3 runs to 15 residues. CDR3 loop: CASRPRKSGNYGYTF. Here the CDR3 DNA reads TGTGCCAGCCGGCCTCGGAAGAGCGGTAACTATGGCTACACCTTC.

There are a few counts of this clonotype. CDR3 nucleotides: TGTGCCAGCAGCCAAGATCGGGCCGTCACAGGGTGGGAGACCCAGTACTTC. Translation gives CASSQDRAVTGWETQYF. V is TRBV3-1 and J is TRBJ2-5; tentative D call: TRBD1 (6 bases). The CDR3 is 17 residues long. Trimming left V 0 bases short and J 5 bases short, with 19 bases between. Looked up from germline, CDR1 is LGHDT and CDR2 is YNNKEL (reference sequence).

The sample holds a few counts of this clonotype. The J gene is TRBJ2-7, the V gene TRBV6-2 or TRBV6-3, with D perhaps matching TRBD1 (5 bases). Germline CDR1 and CDR2: MNHEY and SVGEGT. V shed 7 bases and J shed 4 bases, with 20 bases lying between them. This CDR3 region has 15 residues. CDR3 bases: TGTGCCAGCACCCCTTTTCAGGGAATACTATACGAGCAGTACGTC. Amino acids: CASTPFQGILYEQYV.

The J gene is TRBJ2-7, the V gene TRBV28; TRBD2 matches at 13 bases. This CDR3 is 15 amino acids long. The germline V gene has CDR1 MDHEN and CDR2 SYDVKM. After removal of 8 bases from V and 0 bases from J, the junction contained 4 bases not matched to a gene. The DNA of the CDR3 is TGTGCCAGCGGACTAGCGGGGGAAAGCTCCTACGAGCAGTACGTC. Amino acids: CASGLAGESSYEQYV.

In its sample, this clonotype was seen a few times. This rearrangement joins TRBV11-2 to TRBJ2-1; D may be TRBD2 (6 bases). CDR3 size: 18 residues. Per the germline V gene, CDR1 is SGHAT and CDR2 is FQNNGV. Trimming removed 0 bases at V and 4 bases at J, with 19 bases between. CDR3 loop: CASSLDHSGTSRYNEQFF. The CDR3 DNA is TGTGCCAGCAGCTTAGATCACTCCGGGACTTCCCGTTACAATGAGCAGTTCTTC.

This clonotype was recorded a few times. The chain recombines TRBV25-1 with TRBJ2-5; no clear D. In germline, CDR1 is MGHDK, CDR2 SYGVNS. The CDR3 is made up of 15 amino acids. Trimming took 4 bases from V and 0 from J, leaving 12 bases between them. For the CDR3, the DNA is TGTGCCAGCAGTGCCTCCGGGTGGTACCAAGAGACCCAGTACTTC. Residues: CASSASGWYQETQYF.

The chain carries TRBV12-3 or TRBV12-4 and TRBJ2-7; maybe TRBD2 (6 bases). Trimming removed 4 bases from V and 3 bases from J, with 16 bases in between. CDR3 length: 15 amino acids. CDR3 sequence: CASSWSRGINYEQYF. The CDR3 DNA reads as TGTGCCAGCAGTTGGTCCCGGGGGATAAACTACGAGCAGTACTTC.

The CDR3 reads CASSLDTRALHF. Here the CDR3 DNA reads TGTGCCAGCAGCTTGGACACCAGAGCCCTCCACTTT. This chain connects TRBV7-2 to TRBJ1-6; TRBD1 is a possible D gene (5 bases). Germline lookup yields CDR1 SGHTA and CDR2 FQGNSA. Trimming took off 3 bases at V and 14 bases at J, with 11 bases between the two ends. The CDR3 spans 12 residues.

A few counts support this clonotype. V and J are TRBV12-3 or TRBV12-4 and TRBJ2-1, with 12 bases that match TRBD2. Trimming at V came to 6 bases and at J to 7 bases, leaving 10 bases not matched to a gene. The CDR3 sequence is 16 residues long. The CDR3 sequence is CASSSPGTSGSNEQFF. CDR3 sequence (DNA): TGTGCCAGCAGCTCCCCCGGGACTAGCGGGTCGAATGAGCAGTTCTTC.